This record covers a single T cell receptor beta chain. The method was immunoSEQ multiplex PCR; TCRdb's version includes in-frame clones alone and lacks a portion of them. The sample holds 100,000 or so clones, around 90% seen once. The V gene end was trimmed by 7 bases and the J gene end by 4 bases; junction bases not matched to a gene: 16. The CDR3 is made up of 17 amino acids. Germline V lookup: CDR1 SGHRS, CDR2 YFSETQ. These data are taken from a study of T cell changes during pregnancy in multiple sclerosis. The rearrangement links TRBV5-1 to TRBJ2-2; 7 bases are shared with TRBD1. This TCR was sampled from a female donor with multiple sclerosis, enrolled in a pregnancy study. The sequencing used peripheral blood, collected in the second trimester of pregnancy. This chain's CDR3 is CASGGPGTVSPTGELFF. The CDR3 coding sequence is TGCGCCAGCGGGGGTCCCGGGACAGTTTCTCCCACCGGGGAGCTGTTTTTT.